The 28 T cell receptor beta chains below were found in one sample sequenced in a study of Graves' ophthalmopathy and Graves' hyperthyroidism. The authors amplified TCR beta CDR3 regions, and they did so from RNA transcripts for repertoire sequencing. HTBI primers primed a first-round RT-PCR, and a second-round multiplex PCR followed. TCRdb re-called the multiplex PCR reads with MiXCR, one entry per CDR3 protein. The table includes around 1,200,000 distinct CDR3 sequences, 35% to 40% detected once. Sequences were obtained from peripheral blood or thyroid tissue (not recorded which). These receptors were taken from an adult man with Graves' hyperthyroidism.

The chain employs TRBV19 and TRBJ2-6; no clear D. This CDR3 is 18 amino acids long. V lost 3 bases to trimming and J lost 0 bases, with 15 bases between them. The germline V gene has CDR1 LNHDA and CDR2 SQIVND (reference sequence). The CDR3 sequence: CASSIYRGEYSGANVLTF. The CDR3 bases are TGTGCCAGTAGTATCTACAGAGGCGAGTACTCTGGGGCCAACGTCCTGACTTTC.

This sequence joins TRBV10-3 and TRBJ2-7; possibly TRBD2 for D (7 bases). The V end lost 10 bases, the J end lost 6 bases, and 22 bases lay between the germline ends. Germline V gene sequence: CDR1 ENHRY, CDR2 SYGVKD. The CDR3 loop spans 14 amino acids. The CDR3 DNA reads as TGTGCCAGCAGCCAGCTTCAAGGGGGGGGCGAGCAGTACTTC. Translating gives CASSQLQGGGEQYF.

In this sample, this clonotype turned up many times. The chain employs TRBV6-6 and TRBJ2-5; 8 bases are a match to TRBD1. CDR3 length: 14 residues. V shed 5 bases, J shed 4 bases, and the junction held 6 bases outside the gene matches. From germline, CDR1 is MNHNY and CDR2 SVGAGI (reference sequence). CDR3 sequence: CASSRGQGAETQYF. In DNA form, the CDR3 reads TGTGCCAGCAGTCGTGGACAGGGCGCAGAGACCCAGTACTTC.

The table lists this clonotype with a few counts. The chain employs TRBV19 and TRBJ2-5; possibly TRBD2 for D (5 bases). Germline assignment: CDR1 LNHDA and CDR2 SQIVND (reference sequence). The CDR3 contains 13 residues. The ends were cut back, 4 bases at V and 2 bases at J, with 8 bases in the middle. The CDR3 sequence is CASSNGIQETQYF. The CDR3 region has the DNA TGTGCCAGTAGTAACGGGATTCAAGAGACCCAGTACTTC.

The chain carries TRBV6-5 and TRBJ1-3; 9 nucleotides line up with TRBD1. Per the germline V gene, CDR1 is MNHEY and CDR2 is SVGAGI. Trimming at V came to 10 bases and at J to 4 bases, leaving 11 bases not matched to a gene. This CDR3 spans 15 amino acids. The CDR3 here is CATYHRDRVGNTIYF. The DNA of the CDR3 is TGTGCCACTTACCACCGGGACAGGGTGGGAAACACCATATATTTT.

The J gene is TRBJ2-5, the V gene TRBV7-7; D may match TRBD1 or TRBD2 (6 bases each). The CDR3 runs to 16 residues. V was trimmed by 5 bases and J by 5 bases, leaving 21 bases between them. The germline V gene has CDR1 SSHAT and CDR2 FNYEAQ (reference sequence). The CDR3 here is CASSVNRRGLGETQYF. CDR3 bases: TGTGCCAGCAGCGTCAACAGGAGGGGGTTAGGGGAGACCCAGTACTTC.

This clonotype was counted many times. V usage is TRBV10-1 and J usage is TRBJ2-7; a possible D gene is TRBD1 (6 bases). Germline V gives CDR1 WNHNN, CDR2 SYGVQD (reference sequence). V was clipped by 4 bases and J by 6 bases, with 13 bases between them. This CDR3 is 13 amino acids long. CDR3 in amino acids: CASSAQQGLEQYF. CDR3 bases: TGCGCCAGCAGTGCGCAACAGGGTCTCGAGCAGTACTTC.

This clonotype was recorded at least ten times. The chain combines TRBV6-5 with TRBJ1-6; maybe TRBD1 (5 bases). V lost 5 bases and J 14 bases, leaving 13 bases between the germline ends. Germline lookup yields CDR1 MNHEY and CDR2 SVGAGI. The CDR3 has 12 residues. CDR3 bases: TGTGCCAGCAGTACACCGGGACCGACCCTCCACTTT. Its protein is CASSTPGPTLHF.

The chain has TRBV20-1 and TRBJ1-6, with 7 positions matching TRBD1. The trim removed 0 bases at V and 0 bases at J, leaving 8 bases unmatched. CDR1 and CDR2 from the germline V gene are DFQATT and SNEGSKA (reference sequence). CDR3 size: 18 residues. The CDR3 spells CSARDGTQGSSYNSPLHF. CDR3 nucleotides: TGCAGTGCTAGAGATGGGACACAGGGGAGCTCCTATAATTCACCCCTCCACTTT.

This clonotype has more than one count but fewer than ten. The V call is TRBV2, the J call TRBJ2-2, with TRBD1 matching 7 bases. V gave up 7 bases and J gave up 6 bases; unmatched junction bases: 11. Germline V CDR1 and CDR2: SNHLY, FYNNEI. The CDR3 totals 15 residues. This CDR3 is CASNDLRQGPGELFF. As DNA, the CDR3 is TGTGCCAGCAATGATCTAAGACAGGGACCCGGGGAGCTGTTTTTT.

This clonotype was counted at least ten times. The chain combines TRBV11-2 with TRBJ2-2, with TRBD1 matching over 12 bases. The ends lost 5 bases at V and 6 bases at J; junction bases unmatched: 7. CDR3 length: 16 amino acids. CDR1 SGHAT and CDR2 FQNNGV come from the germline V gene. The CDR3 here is CASSHRDRGRSGELFF. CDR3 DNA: TGTGCCAGCAGCCACCGGGACAGGGGGCGGTCCGGGGAGCTGTTTTTT.

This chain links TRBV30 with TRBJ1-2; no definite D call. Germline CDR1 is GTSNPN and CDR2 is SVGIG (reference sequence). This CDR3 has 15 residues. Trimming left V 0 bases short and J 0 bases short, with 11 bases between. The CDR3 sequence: CAWSVLAAANYGYTF. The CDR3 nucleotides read TGTGCCTGGAGTGTACTGGCAGCAGCTAACTATGGCTACACCTTC.

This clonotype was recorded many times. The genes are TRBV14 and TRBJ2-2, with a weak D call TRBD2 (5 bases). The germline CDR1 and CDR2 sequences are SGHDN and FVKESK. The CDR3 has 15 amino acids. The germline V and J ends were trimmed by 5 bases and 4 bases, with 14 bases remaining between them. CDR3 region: CASSSRFGGTGELFF. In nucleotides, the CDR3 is TGTGCCAGCAGCTCCCGTTTTGGAGGCACCGGGGAGCTGTTTTTT.

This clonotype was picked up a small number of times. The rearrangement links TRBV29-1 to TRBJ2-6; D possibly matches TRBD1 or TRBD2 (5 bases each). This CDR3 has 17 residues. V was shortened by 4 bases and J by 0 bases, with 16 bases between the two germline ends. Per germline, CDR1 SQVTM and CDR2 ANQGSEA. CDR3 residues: CSVVFRDVHSGANVLTF. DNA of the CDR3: TGCAGCGTTGTCTTCCGGGACGTTCACTCTGGGGCCAACGTCCTGACTTTC. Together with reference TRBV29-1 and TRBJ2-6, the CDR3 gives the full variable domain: SAVISQKPSRDICQRGTSLTIQCQVDSQVTMMFWYRQQPGQSLTLIATANQGSEATYESGFVIDKFPISRPNLTFSTLTVSNMSPEDSSIYLCSVVFRDVHSGANVLTFGAGSRLTVL.

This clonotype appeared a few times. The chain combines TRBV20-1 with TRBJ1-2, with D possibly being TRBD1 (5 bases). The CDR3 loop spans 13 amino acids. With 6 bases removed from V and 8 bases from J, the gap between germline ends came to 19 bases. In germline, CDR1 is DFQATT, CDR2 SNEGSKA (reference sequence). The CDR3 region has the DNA TGCAGTGCCCACACCGTCAGGGTCGACGGCTACACCTTC. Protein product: CSAHTVRVDGYTF.

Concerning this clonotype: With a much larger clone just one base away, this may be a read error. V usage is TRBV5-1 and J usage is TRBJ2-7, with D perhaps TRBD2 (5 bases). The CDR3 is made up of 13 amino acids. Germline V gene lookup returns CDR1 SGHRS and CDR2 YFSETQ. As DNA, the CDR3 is TGCGCCAGCAGCTTGTCCGGGGTGTACGAGCACTACTTC. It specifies CASSLSGVYEHYF.

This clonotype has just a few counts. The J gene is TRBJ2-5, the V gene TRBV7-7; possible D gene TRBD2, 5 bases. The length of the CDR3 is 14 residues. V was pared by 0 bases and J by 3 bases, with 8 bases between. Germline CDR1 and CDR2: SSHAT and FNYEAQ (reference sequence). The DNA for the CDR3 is TGTGCCAGCAGCTTAGCGGGAGTTGAAGAGACCCAGTACTTC. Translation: CASSLAGVEETQYF.

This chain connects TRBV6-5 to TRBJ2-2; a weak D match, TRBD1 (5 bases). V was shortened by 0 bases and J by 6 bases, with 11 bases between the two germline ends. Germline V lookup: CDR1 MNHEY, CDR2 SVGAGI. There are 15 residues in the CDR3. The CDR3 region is CASSYSGQGSGELFF. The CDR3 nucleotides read TGTGCCAGCAGTTACTCAGGGCAGGGTTCCGGGGAGCTGTTTTTT.

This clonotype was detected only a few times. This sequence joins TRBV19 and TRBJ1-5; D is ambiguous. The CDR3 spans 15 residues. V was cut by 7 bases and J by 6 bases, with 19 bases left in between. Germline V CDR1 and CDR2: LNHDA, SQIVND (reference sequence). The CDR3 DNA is TGTGCCAGTACCCCCCCCCGTGGGCGCGCTCAGCCCCAGCATTTT. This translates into CASTPPRGRAQPQHF.

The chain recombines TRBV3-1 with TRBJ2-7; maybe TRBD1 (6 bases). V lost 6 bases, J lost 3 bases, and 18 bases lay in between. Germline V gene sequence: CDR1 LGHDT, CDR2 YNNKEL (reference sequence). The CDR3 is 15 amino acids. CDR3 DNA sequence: TGTGCCAGCAGTAACGTGGGGGACAATTACTACGAGCAGTACTTC. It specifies CASSNVGDNYYEQYF.

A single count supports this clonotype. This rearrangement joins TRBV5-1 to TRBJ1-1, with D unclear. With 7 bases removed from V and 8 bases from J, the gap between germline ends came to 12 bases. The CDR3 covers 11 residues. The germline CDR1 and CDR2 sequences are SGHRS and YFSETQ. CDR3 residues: CASRERQEAFF. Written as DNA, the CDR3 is TGCGCCAGCCGTGAAAGGCAGGAAGCTTTCTTT. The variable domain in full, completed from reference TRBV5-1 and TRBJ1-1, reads KAGVTQTPRYLIKTRGQQVTLSCSPISGHRSVSWYQQTPGQGLQFLFEYFSETQRNKGNFPGRFSGRQFSNSRSEMNVSTLELGDSALYLCASRERQEAFFGQGTRLTVV.

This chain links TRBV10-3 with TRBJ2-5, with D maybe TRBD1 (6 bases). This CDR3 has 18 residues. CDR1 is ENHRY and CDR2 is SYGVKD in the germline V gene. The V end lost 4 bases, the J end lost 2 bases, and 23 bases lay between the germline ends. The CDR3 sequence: CAISAPAPAGVVQETQYF. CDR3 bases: TGTGCCATCAGTGCCCCGGCGCCGGCAGGGGTGGTTCAAGAGACCCAGTACTTC.

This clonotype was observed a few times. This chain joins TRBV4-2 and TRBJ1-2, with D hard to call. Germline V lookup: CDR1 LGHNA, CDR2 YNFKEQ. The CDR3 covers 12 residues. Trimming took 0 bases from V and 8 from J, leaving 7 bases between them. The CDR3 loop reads CASSQDSTGYTF. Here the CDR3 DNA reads TGTGCCAGCAGCCAAGATAGTACGGGCTACACCTTC.

The CDR3 coding sequence is TGCGCCAGCAGCTGGGGACAGGGCGGGGAGAGCACTGAAGCTTTCTTT. It yields the protein CASSWGQGGESTEAFF. J is TRBJ1-1 and V is TRBV5-1, with 9 bases lining up with TRBD1. The V and J ends lost 3 bases and 4 bases, in that order; junction bases with no gene match: 10. Looked up from germline, CDR1 is SGHRS and CDR2 is YFSETQ. The CDR3 has 16 residues.

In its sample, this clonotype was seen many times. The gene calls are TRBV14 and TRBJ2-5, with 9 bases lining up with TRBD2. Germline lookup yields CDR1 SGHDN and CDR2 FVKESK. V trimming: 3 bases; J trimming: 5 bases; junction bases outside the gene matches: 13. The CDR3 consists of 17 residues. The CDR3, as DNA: TGTGCCAGCAGCCAGCCGGGACTAGCAGGGGATCGGGAGACCCAGTACTTC. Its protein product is CASSQPGLAGDRETQYF.

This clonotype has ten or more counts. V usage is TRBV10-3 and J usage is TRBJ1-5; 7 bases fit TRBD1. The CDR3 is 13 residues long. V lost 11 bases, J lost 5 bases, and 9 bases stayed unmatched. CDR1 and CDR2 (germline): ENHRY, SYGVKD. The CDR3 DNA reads TGTGCCTCGATGGACAGGTGGGATCAGCCCCAGCATTTT. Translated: CASMDRWDQPQHF.

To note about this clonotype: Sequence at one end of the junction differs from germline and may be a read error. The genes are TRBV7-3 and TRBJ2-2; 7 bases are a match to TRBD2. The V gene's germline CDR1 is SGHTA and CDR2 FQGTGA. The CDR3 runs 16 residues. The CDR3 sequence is CASSQESSGLTGELFF. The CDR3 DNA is TGCGCCAGCAGCCAAGAGTCTAGCGGACTCACCGGGGAGCTGTTTTTT.

The CDR3 DNA reads as TGTGCCAGCAGTGAAGGCTACCGGATGACGCGAAACTATGGCTACACCTTC. It translates to CASSEGYRMTRNYGYTF. This sequence joins TRBV25-1 and TRBJ1-2; no firm D call. V was pared by 2 bases and J by 2 bases, with 18 bases between. Germline values: CDR1 MGHDK, CDR2 SYGVNS. The length of the CDR3 is 17 residues.